This T cell receptor beta chain came from a study of T cell repertoires in cytomegalovirus infection. Findings and caveats of the study: The ex vivo response was dominated by HLA-C-restricted CMV-specific TCR beta clonotypes.

With 1 base removed from V and 2 bases from J, the gap between germline ends came to 12 bases. This CDR3 has 16 amino acids. TCRdb re-called the reads through MiXCR, storing one row per CDR3 protein. The data show around 330,000 distinct CDR3 sequences, roughly 15% seen once. This clonotype was found many times. The antigen is unknown. This receptor was identified in a human donor in good health (CMV status not recorded). Some clones in this sample may be carry-over from other donors' samples. V and J are TRBV12-3 or TRBV12-4 and TRBJ1-5, with D perhaps TRBD1 (5 bases). The sample was PBMCs. The CDR3 loop reads CASSLGSRGGNQPQHF. The CDR3 nucleotides are TGTGCCAGCAGTTTAGGGTCTCGGGGGGGCAATCAGCCCCAGCATTTT.